The clone carrying this TCR beta chain has ten or more counts. This entry comes from a study of metastatic and nonmetastatic thyroid tumors. About the study: The authors compared repertoires across blood and tumor or nodule tissue from malignant and benign thyroid patients.

Trimming pared 5 bases from V and 4 bases from J, leaving 15 bases between. In germline, CDR1 is SGHTA, CDR2 FQGNSA. The CDR3 contains 15 residues. Through MiXCR, TCRdb re-clonotyped the PCR reads. The sample lists tens of thousands of clones, over 20% occurring once. All patients were treatment-naive before thyroid surgery. The receptor comes from a male donor with papillary thyroid cancer or a benign thyroid nodule (not recorded which). Some clones in this sample may be carry-over from other donors' samples. The sample consisted of blood. The chain employs TRBV7-2 and TRBJ1-3; TRBD1 is a possible D gene (6 bases). CDR3 protein: CASSGGGGVGNTIYF. The CDR3 region has the DNA TGTGCCAGCAGCGGTGGGGGCGGAGTGGGAAACACCATATATTTT. Supplemented by reference TRBV7-2 and TRBJ1-3, the full variable domain reads GAGVSQSPSNKVTEKGKDVELRCDPISGHTALYWYRQSLGQGLEFLIYFQGNSAPDKSGLPSDRFSAERTGGSVSTLTIQRTQQEDSAVYLCASSGGGGVGNTIYFGEGSWLTVV.